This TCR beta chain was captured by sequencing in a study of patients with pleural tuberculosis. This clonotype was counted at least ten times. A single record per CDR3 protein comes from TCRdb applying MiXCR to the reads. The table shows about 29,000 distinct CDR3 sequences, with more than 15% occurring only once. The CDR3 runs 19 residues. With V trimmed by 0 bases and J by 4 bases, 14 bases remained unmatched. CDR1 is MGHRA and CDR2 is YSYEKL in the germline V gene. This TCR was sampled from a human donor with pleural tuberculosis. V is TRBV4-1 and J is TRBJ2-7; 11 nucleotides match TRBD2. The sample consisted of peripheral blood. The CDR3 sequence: CASSQDPPGLAGGGYEQYF. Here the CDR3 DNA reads TGCGCCAGCAGCCAAGATCCCCCCGGGCTAGCGGGAGGCGGGTACGAGCAGTACTTC.